Reported below is one TCR beta chain. TCRdb itself ran the reads through MiXCR, one entry per CDR3 protein. There are approximately 550,000 distinct CDR3 sequences in the sample; about 15% occur only once, and roughly a quarter lies in the top ten. This sample is part of a study of T cell repertoires in cytomegalovirus infection. The TCR originated in a human donor in good health (CMV status not recorded). Some clones in this sample may be carry-over from other donors' samples. Sequences were obtained from CD8+ T cells from PBMCs.

The CDR3 region has the DNA TGTGCCAGCAGCGTCACGGGAGGGGCCAACGTCCTGACTTTC. The encoded protein is CASSVTGGANVLTF. The chain has TRBV7-3 and TRBJ2-6, with D maybe TRBD2 (5 bases). The CDR3 consists of 14 residues. The V and J ends lost 5 bases and 4 bases respectively, with 9 bases between them. Germline V gives CDR1 SGHTA, CDR2 FQGTGA.